This T cell receptor beta chain was sequenced during a study of PD-1 blockade in classical Hodgkin lymphoma (dated by TCRdb to 2020 to 2022). Looking at the study overall: Nivolumab dosing was 3 mg/kg intravenously every 2 weeks, continuing until either disease progression or unacceptable toxicity. A peripheral blood immune signature of response to PD-1 blockade in classical Hodgkin lymphoma was defined using TCR beta sequencing and CyTOF.

Turning to this clone: Its antigen is unknown. Per-base quality was not reported, and no clone a single base away is much larger than it.

Results the study describes overall, beyond this receptor: By C4D1, a significant rise was seen in CD4+ TCR diversity but not in CD8+ TCR diversity (p=0.0027 vs p=0.16), and the rise was most apparent among complete responders (p=0.02). Patients starting nivolumab less than 1 year after ASCT had lower diversity and were excluded from later analyses to avoid confounding by immune reconstitution. Baseline TCR diversity was reported as lower in newly diagnosed patients than in healthy donors, and lower still in relapsed/refractory patients. Among trial patients, those achieving complete response had baseline diversity similar to that of newly diagnosed patients, while diversity was significantly lower in partial responders and progressors. The study was limited to a single clinical trial cohort, and causes of repertoire differences, possibly disease activity or prior therapy, remained undefined.

The Qiagen DNeasy kit was used to extract genomic DNA both from unsorted PBMCs and from the negatively selected CD4+ and CD8+ fractions. Amplification of TCR beta CDR3 regions was done by immunoSEQ multiplex PCR with primers that anneal to V and J segments. A synthetic immune receptor repertoire was used to minimize amplification bias, and any remaining bias was removed computationally after sequencing. Turning to the authors' computational methods: Repertoire diversity was quantified as the Shannon entropy index using custom Python scripts. Unsorted, CD4+ and CD8+ repertoires were examined separately, except in combined analyses, for which CD4+ and CD8+ sequences were merged in silico. Clonal expansion was defined as a frequency increase of at least 2-fold after treatment compared with C1D1, and clones undetected at baseline were assigned a pseudocount of 0.5. Singleton clones were defined as clones with 0 or 1 copy at C1D1, and non-singleton clones were defined as clones with 2 or more copies. By matching protein sequences in sorted samples from the same patient, clones expanded in unsorted samples were annotated as CD4+, CD8+ or unknown. Wilcoxon tests on paired samples were used to test changes in diversity from C1D1 to C4D1. TCRdb stores this immuneACCESS table with in-frame sequences only. Part of the clones is absent; in the studies checked, under half of the shortfall reflects unresolved V genes, and no reason is known for the rest. V, J and clone size are those of that table, while D and trimming were read from the DNA. Recorded for this sample are under 60,000 clones; approximately 89% of them occurred a single time. The top ten clonotypes cover 6.5% to 8% of the sample.

The intended sense of this specimen's time point label: cycle 4 day 1 (C4D1), after about 6 weeks of nivolumab. Every trial patient had relapsed following autologous stem cell transplantation, and prior brentuximab vedotin exposure was what differed among cohorts A, B and C. The trial cohort included 45 to 65 patients with relapsed/refractory classical Hodgkin lymphoma, and each patient had a best overall response of complete response, partial response or progressive disease. In the multi-cohort phase II CheckMate 205 trial, trial patients received single-agent nivolumab. Best overall response was determined by an independent review committee according to the 2007 International Working Group response criteria. Trial PBMCs were collected just before the start of nivolumab (C1D1) and during therapy at cycle 2 day 1 and cycle 4 day 1. Peripheral blood was collected in 8 mL Vacutainer Cell Preparation Tubes, from which PBMCs were isolated by centrifugation and then cryopreserved.

The sequences come from peripheral blood mononuclear cells (PBMCs), collected before the fourth cycle of nivolumab. The source is a human donor with classical Hodgkin lymphoma.

The CDR3 region has the sequence CASSVQPENEQFF. The DNA sequence reads TGTGCCAGCAGCGTACAACCCGAGAATGAGCAGTTCTTC. The sequence links TRBV9 to TRBJ2-1, with an unclear D gene assignment. V is pared back by 1 base and J by 7 bases, with 9 bases lying between the germline termini. The CDR3 numbers 13 residues from cysteine through phenylalanine. The only DNA kept is the CDR3, 39 bases in frame from the first base. Via the germline V gene, CDR1 is SGDLS and CDR2 YYNGEE. The reference TRBV9 and TRBJ2-1 proteins fill in what lies around the CDR3, so the full variable domain reads DSGVTQTPKHLITATGQRVTLRCSPRSGDLSVYWYQQSLDQGLQFLIQYYNGEERAKGNILERFSAQQFPDLHSELNLSSLELGDSALYFCASSVQPENEQFFGPGTRLTVL.